This T cell receptor (beta chain) originates from a study of CD8+ T cells in alopecia areata. Study-wide points: Uncertainty remains about how baseline CD8+ expansion links to response, with one nonresponder.

Germline CDR1 reads SNHLY; CDR2 reads FYNNEI. Between the trimmed V and J ends, which lost 9 bases and 1 base, there was a span of 15 bases. The CDR3 sequence is 15 residues long. As for treatment: oral pan-JAK inhibitor, 5-10 mg twice daily. Reverse transcription of extracted RNA yielded cDNA, which provided the sequencing template. Libraries were prepared by immunoSEQ multiplex PCR; TCRdb keeps only in-frame clonotypes and omits some of them. The table lists some 220,000 clones, about three fifths of them singletons. As for this clone: Its antigen is unidentified.

The chain joins TRBV2 to TRBJ2-2; D is undetermined. This receptor was taken from a human donor with alopecia areata. Sample: CD4+ T cells sorted from blood, taken at week 4, from a patient treated with tofacitinib. The CDR3 is CASKGQNMNTGELFF. In nucleotides, the CDR3 is TGTGCCAGTAAAGGGCAGAATATGAACACCGGGGAGCTGTTTTTT.